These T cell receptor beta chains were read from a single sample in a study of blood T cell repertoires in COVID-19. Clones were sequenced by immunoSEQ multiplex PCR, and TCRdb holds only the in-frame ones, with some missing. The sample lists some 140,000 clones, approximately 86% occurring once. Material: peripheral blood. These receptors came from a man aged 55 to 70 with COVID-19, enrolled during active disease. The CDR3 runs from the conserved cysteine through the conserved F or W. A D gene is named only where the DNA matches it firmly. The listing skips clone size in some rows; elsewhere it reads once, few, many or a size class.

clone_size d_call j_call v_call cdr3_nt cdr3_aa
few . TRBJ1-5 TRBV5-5 TGTGCCAGCAGCTTGGAGACGGGGGGAAGGATGGGGCCCCAGCATTTT CASSLETGGRMGPQHF
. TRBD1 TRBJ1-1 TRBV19 TGTGCCAGTGGAACGGGACAGGGCGTTAAAGCTTTCTTT CASGTGQGVKAFF
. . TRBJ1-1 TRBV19 TGTGCCAGTAGTCGAGACACTGAAGCTTTCTTT CASSRDTEAFF
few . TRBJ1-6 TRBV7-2 TGTGCCAGCAGCTTCATCGGTATTTCACCCCTCCACTTT CASSFIGISPLHF
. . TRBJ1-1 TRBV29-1 TGCAGCGCGCACCGCGGACAGCAGAACACTGAAGCTTTCTTT CSAHRGQQNTEAFF
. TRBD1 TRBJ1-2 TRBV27 TGTGCCAGCAGCAGGGACAGGGTGGATGGCTACACCTTC CASSRDRVDGYTF
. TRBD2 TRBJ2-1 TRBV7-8 TGTGCCAGCAGCCGTGGGTTCTTGAGTCTCGTGCCGTGGCGGGAGTCTACTTTCCATGAGCAGTTCTTC CASSRGFLSLVPWRESTFHEQFF
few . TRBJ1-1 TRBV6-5 TGTGCCAGCAGTACAAGACAGGCGGGTGAAGCTTTCTTT CASSTRQAGEAFF
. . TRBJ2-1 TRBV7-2 TGTGCCAGCAGCTTAGCGAGACAGAGCTCCTACAATGAGCAGTTCTTC CASSLARQSSYNEQFF
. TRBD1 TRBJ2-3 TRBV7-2 TGTGCCAGCAGCTTAAGGATCGGGACAGGGGGCGTGGATACGCAGTATTTT CASSLRIGTGGVDTQYF
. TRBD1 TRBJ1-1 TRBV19 TGTGCCAGCCTCAATCCGGGACAGGGTGTCACTGAAGCTTTCTTT CASLNPGQGVTEAFF
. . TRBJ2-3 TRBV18 TGTGCCAGCTCACCAAAGGGGGATACGCAGTATTTT CASSPKGDTQYF
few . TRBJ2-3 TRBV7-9 TGTGCCAGCAGCTTAGCAACGGGAGATACGCAGTATTTT CASSLATGDTQYF
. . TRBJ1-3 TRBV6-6 TGTGCCAGCACCGGTTCTGGAAACACCATATATTTT CASTGSGNTIYF
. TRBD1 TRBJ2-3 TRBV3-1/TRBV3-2 TGTGCCAGCAGCAGAGGACAGGTTTTCACAGATACGCAGTATTTT CASSRGQVFTDTQYF
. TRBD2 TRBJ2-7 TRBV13 TGTGCCAGCAGCTTAGGGGGTACTAGCGGGGGCTACGAGCAGTACTTC CASSLGGTSGGYEQYF
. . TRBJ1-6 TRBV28 TGTGCCAGCAATCTCCTCTCCTATAATTCACCCCTCCACTTT CASNLLSYNSPLHF
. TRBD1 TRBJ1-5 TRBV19 TGTGCCAGTAAGGGACAGGGATCCGTTAATCAGCCCCAGCATTTT CASKGQGSVNQPQHF
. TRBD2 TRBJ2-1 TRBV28 TGTGCCAGCAGTTACGGCGGGGGGCGTAACAATGAGCAGTTCTTC CASSYGGGRNNEQFF
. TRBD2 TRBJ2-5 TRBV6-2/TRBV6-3 TGTGCCAGCAGTTACCCTAGCGGGGGCCTGAGAGGGGAGACCCAGTACTTC CASSYPSGGLRGETQYF
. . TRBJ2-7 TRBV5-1 TGCGCCAGCAGCTTGGTAGGGGAACCAGTTGAGAAATACGAGCAGTACTTC CASSLVGEPVEKYEQYF
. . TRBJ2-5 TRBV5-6 TGTGCCAGCAGCTTGTTTGGCTCAGAACAAGAGACCCAGTACTTC CASSLFGSEQETQYF
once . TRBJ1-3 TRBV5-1 TGCGCCAGCAGCTTCGAGGCGGGCTCTGGAAACACCATATATTTT CASSFEAGSGNTIYF
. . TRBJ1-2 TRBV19 TGTGCCAGTAGTATGGGCAGGGTGTATGGCTACACCTTC CASSMGRVYGYTF
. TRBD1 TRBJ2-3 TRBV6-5 TGTGCCAGCAGAGGACAGGGGGGGACCACAGATACGCAGTATTTT CASRGQGGTTDTQYF
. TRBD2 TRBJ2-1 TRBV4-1 TGCGCCAGCAGCCAAGTCGGCGGGAGAGGGTACAATGAGCAGTTCTTC CASSQVGGRGYNEQFF
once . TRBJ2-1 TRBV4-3 TGCGCCAGCAGCCCCTCAAGCGATTTCCCCAATGAGCAGTTCTTC CASSPSSDFPNEQFF
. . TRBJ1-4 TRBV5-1 TGCGCCAGCAGCTTGGTAGTAGGGGGTGGTGAAAAACTGTTTTTT CASSLVVGGGEKLFF
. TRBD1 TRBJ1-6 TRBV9 TGTGCCAGCAGCGTAGAGGAGACAGGGAATTCACCCCTCCACTTT CASSVEETGNSPLHF
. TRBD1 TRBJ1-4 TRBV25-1 TGTGCCAGCAGTGAATACGGACAGGGGGCCAAAAAACTGTTTTTT CASSEYGQGAKKLFF
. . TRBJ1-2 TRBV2 TGTGCCAGCAGCCAGGACAGATCCTATGGCTACACCTTC CASSQDRSYGYTF
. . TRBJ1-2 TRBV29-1 TGCAGCGTAAACAGGGATGGCTATGGCTACACCTTC CSVNRDGYGYTF
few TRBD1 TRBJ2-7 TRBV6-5 TGTGCCAGCAGTTATGGACAGGGTGTGGGCGAGCAGTACTTC CASSYGQGVGEQYF
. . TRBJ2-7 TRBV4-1 TGCGCCAGCAGCCAAATCGACTTTCTGCCGGCCGGAGTGTACGAGCAGTACTTC CASSQIDFLPAGVYEQYF
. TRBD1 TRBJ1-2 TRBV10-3 TGTGCCGCGAGGACAGGGGATATTGGTGGCTACACCTTC CAARTGDIGGYTF
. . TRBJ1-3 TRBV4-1 TGCGCCAGCAGCCAAGAGGGGGCAGGACGATCTGGAAACACCATATATTTT CASSQEGAGRSGNTIYF